A single sample gave rise to the 9 T cell receptor beta chains below, sequenced in a study of blood T cell dynamics during melanoma immunotherapy. TCRdb's copy holds only in-frame clones and misses some; the assay was immunoSEQ multiplex PCR. The profile covers fewer than 20,000 clones, with 90% to 95% appearing a single time and 1.5% to 2% taken by the ten largest. Time point in this sample: pre-treatment baseline. Specimen: blood, collected from a patient treated with checkpoint blockade. The source is a human donor with melanoma.

The CDR3 DNA is TGCGCCAGCAGCTTGGTGGGACTTCGCACAGATACGCAGTATTTT. Translating it yields CASSLVGLRTDTQYF. This rearrangement joins TRBV5-1 to TRBJ2-3; perhaps TRBD2 as D (6 bases). In germline, CDR1 is SGHRS, CDR2 YFSETQ. The CDR3 totals 15 residues. V lost 0 bases and J lost 1, with 9 bases in between. Using reference TRBV5-1 and TRBJ2-3 for the parts outside the CDR3, the full variable domain is KAGVTQTPRYLIKTRGQQVTLSCSPISGHRSVSWYQQTPGQGLQFLFEYFSETQRNKGNFPGRFSGRQFSNSRSEMNVSTLELGDSALYLCASSLVGLRTDTQYFGPGTRLTVL.

This chain joins TRBV7-3 and TRBJ2-5; tentative D call: TRBD2 (5 bases). CDR3 length equals 15 residues. V was shortened by 0 bases and J by 0 bases, with 8 bases between the two germline ends. Germline V CDR1 and CDR2: SGHTA, FQGTGA. The CDR3 protein is CASSLTTGYQETQYF. The CDR3 DNA reads TGTGCCAGCAGCTTAACCACGGGATACCAAGAGACCCAGTACTTC. Using reference TRBV7-3 and TRBJ2-5 for the parts outside the CDR3, the full variable domain is GAGVSQTPSNKVTEKGKYVELRCDPISGHTALYWYRQSLGQGPEFLIYFQGTGAADDSGLPNDRFFAVRPEGSVSTLKIQRTERGDSAVYLCASSLTTGYQETQYFGPGTRLLVL.

About this clone: Other nucleotide sequences in the sample specify the same CDR3. The chain combines TRBV18 with TRBJ2-7; 7 positions agree with TRBD1. The ends lost 0 bases at V and 2 bases at J; junction bases unmatched: 1. There are 14 residues in the CDR3. CDR1 and CDR2 (germline): KGHSH, LQKENI. The CDR3 sequence: CASSPPGQTYEQYF. The CDR3 bases are TGTGCCAGCTCACCACCGGGACAGACCTACGAGCAGTACTTC. Using reference TRBV18 and TRBJ2-7 for the parts outside the CDR3, the full variable domain is NAGVMQNPRHLVRRRGQEARLRCSPMKGHSHVYWYRQLPEEGLKFMVYLQKENIIDESGMPKERFSAEFPKEGPSILRIQQVVRGDSAAYFCASSPPGQTYEQYFGPGTRLTVT.

The V and J genes are TRBV9 and TRBJ1-2; a possible D gene is TRBD1 (6 bases). Trimming removed 0 bases from V and 4 bases from J, with 13 bases in between. Germline V gene sequence: CDR1 SGDLS, CDR2 YYNGEE. This CDR3 comprises 15 residues. This chain's CDR3 is CASSVGGGTSYGYTF. DNA of the CDR3: TGTGCCAGCAGCGTAGGAGGGGGAACGAGCTATGGCTACACCTTC. Using reference TRBV9 and TRBJ1-2 for the parts outside the CDR3, the full variable domain is DSGVTQTPKHLITATGQRVTLRCSPRSGDLSVYWYQQSLDQGLQFLIQYYNGEERAKGNILERFSAQQFPDLHSELNLSSLELGDSALYFCASSVGGGTSYGYTFGSGTRLTVV.

This sequence joins TRBV4-1 and TRBJ1-5; TRBD1 matches at 8 bases. Germline V gives CDR1 MGHRA, CDR2 YSYEKL. This CDR3 spans 19 amino acids. Germline trimming cut 2 bases from V and 3 bases from J; bases unmatched to any gene: 15. The CDR3 DNA sequence: TGCGCCAGCAGCCAATTGATCGACGGCACAGGGGGTTTCAATCAGCCCCAGCATTTT. Encoded protein: CASSQLIDGTGGFNQPQHF.

CDR3 sequence (DNA): TGTGCCAGCAGTTCCGGACGGTCCTACGAGCAGTACTTC. Amino acids: CASSSGRSYEQYF. V gene TRBV6-6 combines with J gene TRBJ2-7; no definite D call. V lost 4 bases to trimming and J lost 1 base, with 8 bases between them. The germline V gene encodes CDR1 MNHNY and CDR2 SVGAGI (reference sequence). The CDR3 spans 13 residues.

The chain is built from TRBV6-5 and TRBJ2-7; 8 bases are shared with TRBD2. The CDR3 consists of 15 residues. V was clipped by 2 bases and J by 1 base; unmatched bases: 4. Germline loops: CDR1 MNHEY, CDR2 SVGAGI. The CDR3 sequence is CASSYNPGGSYEQYF. Here the CDR3 DNA reads TGTGCCAGCAGTTACAACCCGGGAGGGTCCTACGAGCAGTACTTC.

The V and J genes are TRBV19 and TRBJ1-4; no clear D. CDR3 size: 10 residues. Germline V CDR1 and CDR2: LNHDA, SQIVND (reference sequence). V lost 6 bases to trimming and J lost 6 bases, with 2 bases between them. Here the CDR3 DNA reads TGTGCCAGTAGAGATGAAAAACTGTTTTTT. Translated, it gives CASRDEKLFF.

This chain connects TRBV10-3 to TRBJ1-1; weak D call: TRBD1 (5 bases). The germline V gene has CDR1 ENHRY and CDR2 SYGVKD. V lost 1 base and J lost 1, with 10 bases in between. There are 15 residues in the CDR3. The DNA for the CDR3 is TGTGCCATCAGTGAGTTAGGGACGGGGAACACTGAAGCTTTCTTT. Its translation is CAISELGTGNTEAFF.